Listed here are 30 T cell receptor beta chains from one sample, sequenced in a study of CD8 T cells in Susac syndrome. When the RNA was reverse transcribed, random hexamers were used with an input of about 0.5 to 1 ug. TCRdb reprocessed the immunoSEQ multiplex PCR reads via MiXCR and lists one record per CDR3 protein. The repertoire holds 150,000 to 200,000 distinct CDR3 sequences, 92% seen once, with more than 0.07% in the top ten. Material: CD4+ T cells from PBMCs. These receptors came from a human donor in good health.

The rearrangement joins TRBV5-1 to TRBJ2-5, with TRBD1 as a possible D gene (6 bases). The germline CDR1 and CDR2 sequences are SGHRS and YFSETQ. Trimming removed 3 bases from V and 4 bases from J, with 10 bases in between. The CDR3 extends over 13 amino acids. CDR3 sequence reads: CASSSNRAETQYF. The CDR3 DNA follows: TGCGCCAGCAGCTCAAACAGGGCAGAGACCCAGTACTTC.

The CDR3 DNA is TGCAGCGTTGCCCCCGGGACGTCCGAGCAGTACTTC. This encodes CSVAPGTSEQYF. The V gene is TRBV29-1, the J gene TRBJ2-7; D is possibly TRBD1 or TRBD2 (5 bases each). The CDR3 is 12 residues long. CDR1 and CDR2 (germline): SQVTM, ANQGSEA. The germline V and J ends were trimmed by 4 bases and 6 bases, with 13 bases remaining between them.

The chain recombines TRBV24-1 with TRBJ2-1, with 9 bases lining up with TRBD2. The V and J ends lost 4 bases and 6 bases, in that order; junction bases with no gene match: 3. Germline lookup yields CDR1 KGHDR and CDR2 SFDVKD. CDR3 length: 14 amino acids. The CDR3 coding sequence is TGTGCCACCAGTGACCAACTAGCGGGCAATGAGCAGTTCTTC. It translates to CATSDQLAGNEQFF.

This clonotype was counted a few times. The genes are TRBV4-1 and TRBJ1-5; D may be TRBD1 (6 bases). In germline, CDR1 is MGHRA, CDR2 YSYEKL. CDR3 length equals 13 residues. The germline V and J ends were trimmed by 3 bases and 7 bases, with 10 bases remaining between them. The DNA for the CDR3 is TGCGCCAGCAGCCAGGAGACAGGCCAGCCCCAGCATTTT. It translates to CASSQETGQPQHF.

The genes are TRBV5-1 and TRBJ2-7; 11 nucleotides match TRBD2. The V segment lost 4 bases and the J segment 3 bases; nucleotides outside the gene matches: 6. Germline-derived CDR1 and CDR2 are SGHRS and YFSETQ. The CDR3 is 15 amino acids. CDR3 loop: CASSPTSGSIYEQYF. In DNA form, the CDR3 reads TGCGCCAGCAGCCCTACTAGCGGGAGTATCTACGAGCAGTACTTC.

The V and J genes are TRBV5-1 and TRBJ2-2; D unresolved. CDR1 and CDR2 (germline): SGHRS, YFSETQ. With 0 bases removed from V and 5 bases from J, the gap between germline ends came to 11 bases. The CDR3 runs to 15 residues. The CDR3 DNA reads TGCGCCAGCAGCTTGGTTCGCACAAGGACCGGGGAGCTGTTTTTT. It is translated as CASSLVRTRTGELFF.

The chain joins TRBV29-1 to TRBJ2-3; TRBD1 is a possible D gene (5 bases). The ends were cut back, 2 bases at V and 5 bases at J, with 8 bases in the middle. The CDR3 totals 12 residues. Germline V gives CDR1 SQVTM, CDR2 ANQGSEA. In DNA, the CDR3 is TGCAGCGTTGAAAGGGGTATAGATACGCAGTATTTT. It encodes CSVERGIDTQYF.

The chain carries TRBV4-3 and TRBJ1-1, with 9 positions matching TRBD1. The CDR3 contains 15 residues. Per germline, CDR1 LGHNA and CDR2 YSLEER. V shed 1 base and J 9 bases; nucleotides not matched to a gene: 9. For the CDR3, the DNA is TGCGCCAGCAGCCAAGCCAGTTACGGACAGGGGAAAGCTTTCTTT. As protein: CASSQASYGQGKAFF.

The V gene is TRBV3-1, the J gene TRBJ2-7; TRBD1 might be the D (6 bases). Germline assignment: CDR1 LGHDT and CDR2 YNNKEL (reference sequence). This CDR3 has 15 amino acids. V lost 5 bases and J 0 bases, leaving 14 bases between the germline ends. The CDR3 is CASSSRTVASYEQYF. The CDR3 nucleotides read TGTGCCAGCAGCTCCAGGACAGTTGCCTCCTACGAGCAGTACTTC.

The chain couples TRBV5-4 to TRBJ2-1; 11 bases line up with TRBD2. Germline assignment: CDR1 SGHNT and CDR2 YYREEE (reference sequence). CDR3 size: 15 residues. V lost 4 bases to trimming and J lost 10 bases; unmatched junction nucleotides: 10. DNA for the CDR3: TGTGCCAGCAGCCGCACTAGCGGGAGAGGTGGCGAGCAGTTCTTC. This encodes CASSRTSGRGGEQFF. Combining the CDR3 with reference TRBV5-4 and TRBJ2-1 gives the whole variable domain ETGVTQSPTHLIKTRGQQVTLRCSSQSGHNTVSWYQQALGQGPQFIFQYYREEENGRGNFPPRFSGLQFPNYSSELNVNALELDDSALYLCASSRTSGRGGEQFFGPGTRLTVL.

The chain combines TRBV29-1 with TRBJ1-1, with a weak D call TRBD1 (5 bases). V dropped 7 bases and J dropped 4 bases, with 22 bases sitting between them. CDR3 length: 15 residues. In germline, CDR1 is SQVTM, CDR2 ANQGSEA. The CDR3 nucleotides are TGCAGCGCCAAGGGGACTTCTCTAAGGGGCACTGAAGCTTTCTTT. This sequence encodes CSAKGTSLRGTEAFF. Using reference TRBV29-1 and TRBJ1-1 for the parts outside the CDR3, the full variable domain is SAVISQKPSRDICQRGTSLTIQCQVDSQVTMMFWYRQQPGQSLTLIATANQGSEATYESGFVIDKFPISRPNLTFSTLTVSNMSPEDSSIYLCSAKGTSLRGTEAFFGQGTRLTVV.

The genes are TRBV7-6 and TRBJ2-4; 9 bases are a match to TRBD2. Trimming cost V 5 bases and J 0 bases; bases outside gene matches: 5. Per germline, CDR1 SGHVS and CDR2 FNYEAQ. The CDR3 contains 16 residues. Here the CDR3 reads CASSRGGGTAKNIQYF. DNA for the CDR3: TGTGCCAGCAGCCGCGGGGGGGGCACAGCCAAAAACATTCAGTACTTC.

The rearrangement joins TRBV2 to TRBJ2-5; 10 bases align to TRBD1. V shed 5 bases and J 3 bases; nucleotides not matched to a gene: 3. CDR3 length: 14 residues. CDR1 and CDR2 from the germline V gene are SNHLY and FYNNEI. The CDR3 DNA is TGTGCCAGCAGTCAGACAGGGGGCGAAGAGACCCAGTACTTC. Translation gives CASSQTGGEETQYF.

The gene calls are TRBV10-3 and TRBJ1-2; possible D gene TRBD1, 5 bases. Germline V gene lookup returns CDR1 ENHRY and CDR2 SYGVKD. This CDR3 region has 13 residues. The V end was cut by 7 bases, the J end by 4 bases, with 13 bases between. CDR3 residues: CAITGERSYGYTF. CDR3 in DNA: TGTGCCATCACGGGGGAGAGGAGCTATGGCTACACCTTC.

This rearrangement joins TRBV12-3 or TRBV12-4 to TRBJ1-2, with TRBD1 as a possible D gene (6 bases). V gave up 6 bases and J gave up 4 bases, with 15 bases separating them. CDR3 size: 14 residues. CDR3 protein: CASSPRGSGYGYTF. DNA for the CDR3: TGTGCCAGCAGCCCCAGGGGCAGCGGCTATGGCTACACCTTC.

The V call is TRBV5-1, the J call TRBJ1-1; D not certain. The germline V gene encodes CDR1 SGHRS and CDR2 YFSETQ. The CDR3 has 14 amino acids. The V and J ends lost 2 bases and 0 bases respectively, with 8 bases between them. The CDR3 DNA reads TGCGCCAGCAGCTTTGGCAGTCTGAACACTGAAGCTTTCTTT. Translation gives CASSFGSLNTEAFF.

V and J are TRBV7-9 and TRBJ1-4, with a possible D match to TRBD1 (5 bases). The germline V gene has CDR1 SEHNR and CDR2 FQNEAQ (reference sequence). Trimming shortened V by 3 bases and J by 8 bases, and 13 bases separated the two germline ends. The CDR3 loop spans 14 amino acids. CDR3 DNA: TGTGCCAGCAGCTTCCGGCAGGGTGAGGAAAAACTGTTTTTT. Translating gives CASSFRQGEEKLFF.

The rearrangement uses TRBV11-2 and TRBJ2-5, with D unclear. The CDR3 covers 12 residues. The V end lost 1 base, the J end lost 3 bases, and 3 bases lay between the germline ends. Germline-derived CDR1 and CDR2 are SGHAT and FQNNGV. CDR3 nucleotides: TGTGCCAGCAGCTTAGTAGAAGAGACCCAGTACTTC. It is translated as CASSLVEETQYF. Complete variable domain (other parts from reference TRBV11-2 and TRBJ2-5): EAGVAQSPRYKIIEKRQSVAFWCNPISGHATLYWYQQILGQGPKLLIQFQNNGVVDDSQLPKDRFSAERLKGVDSTLKIQPAKLEDSAVYLCASSLVEETQYFGPGTRLLVL.

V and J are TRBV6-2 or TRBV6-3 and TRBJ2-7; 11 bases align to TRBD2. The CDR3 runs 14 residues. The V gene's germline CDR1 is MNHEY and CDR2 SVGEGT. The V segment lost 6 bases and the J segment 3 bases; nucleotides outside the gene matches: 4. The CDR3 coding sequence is TGTGCCAGCAGGTCTAGCGGGGGGATCTACGAGCAGTACTTC. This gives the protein CASRSSGGIYEQYF.

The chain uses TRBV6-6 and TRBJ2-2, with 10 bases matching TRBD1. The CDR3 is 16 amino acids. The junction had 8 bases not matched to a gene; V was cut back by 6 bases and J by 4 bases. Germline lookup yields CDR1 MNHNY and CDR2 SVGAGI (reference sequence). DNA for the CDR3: TGTGCCAGCAGAGGAGACAGGGGGCATGGCACCGGGGAGCTGTTTTTT. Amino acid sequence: CASRGDRGHGTGELFF.

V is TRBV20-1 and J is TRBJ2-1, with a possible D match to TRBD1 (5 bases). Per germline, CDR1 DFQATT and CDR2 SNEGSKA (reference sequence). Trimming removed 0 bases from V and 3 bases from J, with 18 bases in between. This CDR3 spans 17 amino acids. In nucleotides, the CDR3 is TGCAGTGCTAGAGATCGAGGCCAGGGAAAGTACTACAATGAGCAGTTCTTC. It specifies CSARDRGQGKYYNEQFF.

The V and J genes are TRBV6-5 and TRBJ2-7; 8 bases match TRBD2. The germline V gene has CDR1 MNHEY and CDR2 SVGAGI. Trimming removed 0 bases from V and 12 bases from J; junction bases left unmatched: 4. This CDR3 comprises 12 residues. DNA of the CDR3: TGTGCCAGCAGTTACTCAAGCGGGAGATGGTACTTC. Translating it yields CASSYSSGRWYF.

CDR3 nucleotide sequence: TGTGCCAGTAGTATGCCCCCGGACAGGGGAGCTGGCTACACCTTC. This translates into CASSMPPDRGAGYTF. The rearrangement uses TRBV19 and TRBJ1-2; the match to TRBD1 covers 9 bases. The germline CDR1 and CDR2 sequences are LNHDA and SQIVND (reference sequence). This CDR3 has 15 residues. V lost 3 bases and J lost 7; bases outside the gene matches: 9.

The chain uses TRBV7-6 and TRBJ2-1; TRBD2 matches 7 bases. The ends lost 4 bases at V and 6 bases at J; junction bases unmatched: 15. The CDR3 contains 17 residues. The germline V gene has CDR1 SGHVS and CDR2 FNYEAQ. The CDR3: CASSYYLGLGTSNEQFF. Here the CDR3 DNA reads TGTGCCAGCAGCTATTACCTTGGACTAGGAACCTCCAATGAGCAGTTCTTC.

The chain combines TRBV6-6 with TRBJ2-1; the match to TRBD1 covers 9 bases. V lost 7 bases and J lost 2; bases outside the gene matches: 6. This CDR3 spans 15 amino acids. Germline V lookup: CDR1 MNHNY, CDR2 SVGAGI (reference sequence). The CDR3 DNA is TGTGCCAGCATGGGGACAGGGATCACCTACAATGAGCAGTTCTTC. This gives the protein CASMGTGITYNEQFF.

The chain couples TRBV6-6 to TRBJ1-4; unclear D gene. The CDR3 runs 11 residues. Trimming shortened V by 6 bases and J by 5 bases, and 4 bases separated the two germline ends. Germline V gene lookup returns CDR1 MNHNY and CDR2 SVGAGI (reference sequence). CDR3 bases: TGTGCCAGCAGGACCAATGAAAAACTGTTTTTT. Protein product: CASRTNEKLFF.

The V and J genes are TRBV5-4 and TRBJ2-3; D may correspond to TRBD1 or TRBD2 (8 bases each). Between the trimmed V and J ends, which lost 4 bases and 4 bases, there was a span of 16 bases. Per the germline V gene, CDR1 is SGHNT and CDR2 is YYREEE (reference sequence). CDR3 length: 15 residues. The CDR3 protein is CASSRGGQEADTQYF. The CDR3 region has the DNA TGTGCCAGCAGCCGGGGGGGACAGGAGGCAGATACGCAGTATTTT.

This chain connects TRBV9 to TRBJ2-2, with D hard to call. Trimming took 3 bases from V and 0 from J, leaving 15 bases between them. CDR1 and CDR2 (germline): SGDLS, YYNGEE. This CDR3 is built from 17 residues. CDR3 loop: CASSEVVAFTNTGELFF. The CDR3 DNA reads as TGTGCCAGCAGCGAGGTGGTAGCTTTTACGAACACCGGGGAGCTGTTTTTT. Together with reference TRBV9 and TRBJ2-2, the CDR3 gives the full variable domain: DSGVTQTPKHLITATGQRVTLRCSPRSGDLSVYWYQQSLDQGLQFLIQYYNGEERAKGNILERFSAQQFPDLHSELNLSSLELGDSALYFCASSEVVAFTNTGELFFGEGSRLTVL.

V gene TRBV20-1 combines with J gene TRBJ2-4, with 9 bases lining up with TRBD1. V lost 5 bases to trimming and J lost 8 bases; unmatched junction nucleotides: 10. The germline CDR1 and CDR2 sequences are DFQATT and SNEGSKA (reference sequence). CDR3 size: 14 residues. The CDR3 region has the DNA TGCAGTGCTGGGGGGGGACAGGGTTCCGACATTCAGTACTTC. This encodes CSAGGGQGSDIQYF.

The CDR3 loop reads CASRSGTSGRNEQFF. In nucleotides, the CDR3 is TGTGCCAGCAGGTCCGGGACTAGCGGGAGGAATGAGCAGTTCTTC. The chain is built from TRBV19 and TRBJ2-1, with TRBD2 matching over 15 bases. Trimming at V came to 9 bases and at J to 7 bases, leaving 7 bases not matched to a gene. The CDR3 is made up of 15 amino acids. CDR1 and CDR2 from the germline V gene are LNHDA and SQIVND (reference sequence).